This T cell receptor (beta chain) is drawn from a study of identical twins. TCRdb recomputed calls from the 5' RACE reads with MiXCR, one row per CDR3 protein. This sample has 550,000 to 700,000 distinct CDR3 sequences, with roughly 9.5% found just once. The CDR3 runs 13 residues. V dropped 8 bases and J dropped 1 base, with 11 bases sitting between them. Germline CDR1 and CDR2: KGHSH and LQKENI. This clonotype was counted only a few times. Another study also made use of these data, one on yellow fever vaccine responses in identical twins.

This clonotype was obtained from a woman aged 18 to 35 in good health. Sequencing input: PBMCs. The chain employs TRBV18 and TRBJ1-1, with D maybe TRBD1 (5 bases). DNA of the CDR3: TGTGCCAGCGGGTTAGGGGAGAACACTGAAGCTTTCTTT. Its protein product is CASGLGENTEAFF.